This TCR beta chain was sequenced for a study of molecular identifiers for immune sequencing clone quantification. The trim removed 0 bases at V and 7 bases at J, leaving 0 bases unmatched. This CDR3 contains 13 residues. CDR1 is SQVTM, CDR2 ANQGSEA, per germline. Preparation of the bulk TCR libraries relied on previously described methods and listed TCR primers. TCRdb reprocessed the PCR reads with MiXCR, giving one entry per CDR3 protein. Here the sample spans 600,000 to 650,000 distinct CDR3 sequences, about 20% being singletons. This clonotype was counted many times. Material: naive CD8+ T cells from blood, with Jurkat cell RNA spiked in. The subset denotes: FACS-sorted CD8+CD4-CCR7+CD45RA+ naive T cells. The chain joins TRBV29-1 to TRBJ1-2; 12 bases align to TRBD1. The sequence was obtained from a human donor in good health. Some libraries in this study had Jurkat cell RNA spiked in. This CDR3 is CSVEEGQGAGYTF. Written as DNA, the CDR3 is TGCAGCGTTGAAGAGGGACAGGGGGCTGGCTACACCTTC.